The text below deals with one T cell receptor beta chain. Its antigen is not known. The entry originates in a study of shared clonotypes between healthy human individuals. Study observations and caveats: Shared clonotypes across all four donors exceeded non-shared ones in generation probability. Naive CD4 clonotype sharing across a few donors was approximately 5%.

Authors' methods: Filtering of immunoSEQ junctional sequences could not match full-length read filtering. Libraries were prepared by immunoSEQ multiplex PCR; TCRdb keeps only in-frame clonotypes and omits some of them. V and J calls and clone size come straight from that table; D and trimming were deduced from the DNA. The table shows about 2 million clones, with 85% to 95% occurring only once. Naive CD8 cells lacked CD45RO and underwent positive selection for CCR7, leaving out terminally differentiated effector memory CD45RA+ cells. What was sequenced was naive CD8+ T cells sorted from blood. The sequence was obtained from a man aged 18 to 29 in good health.

The DNA of the CDR3 is TGTGCCAGCAGTTTTGTTCCCGAATCGGACGAGCAGTACTTC. Its protein is CASSFVPESDEQYF. J is TRBJ2-7 and V is TRBV28; D unresolved. V was cut by 3 bases and J by 5 bases, with 14 bases left in between. The germline CDR1 and CDR2 sequences are MDHEN and SYDVKM. This CDR3 spans 14 amino acids.